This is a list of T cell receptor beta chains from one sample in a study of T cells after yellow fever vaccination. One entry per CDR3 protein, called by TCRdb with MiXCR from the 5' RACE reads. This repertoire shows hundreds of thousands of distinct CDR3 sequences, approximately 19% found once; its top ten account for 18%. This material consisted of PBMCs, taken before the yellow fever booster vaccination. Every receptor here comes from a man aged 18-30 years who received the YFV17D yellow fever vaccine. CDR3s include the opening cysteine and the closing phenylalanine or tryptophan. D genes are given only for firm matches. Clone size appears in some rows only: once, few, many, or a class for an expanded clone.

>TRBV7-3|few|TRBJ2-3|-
TGTGCCAGCAGCCTAGGCGGGTGGGGGGACACAGATACGCAGTATTTT
CASSLGGWGDTDTQYF
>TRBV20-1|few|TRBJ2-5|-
TGCAGTGCTATGGCGGGACTTAAAGAGACCCAGTACTTC
CSAMAGLKETQYF
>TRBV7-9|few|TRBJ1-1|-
TGTGCCAGCAGCTCTGGCGGGGGCGGGACTGAAGCTTTCTTT
CASSSGGGGTEAFF
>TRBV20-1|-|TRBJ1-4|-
TGCAGTGCCAGAACAGTGGCGGGTGAAAAACTGTTTTTT
CSARTVAGEKLFF
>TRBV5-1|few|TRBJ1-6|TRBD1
TGCGCCAGCAGCCCGCGGGGACAGCCTAACGCAGCCCTCCACTTT
CASSPRGQPNAALHF
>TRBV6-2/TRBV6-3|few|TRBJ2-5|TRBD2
TGTGCCAGCAGGGGACTAGCGGGTGAAGAGACCCAGTACTTC
CASRGLAGEETQYF
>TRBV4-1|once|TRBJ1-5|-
TGCGCCAGCAGCCAAGAAGCAGGGCCCTATCAGCCCCAGCATTTT
CASSQEAGPYQPQHF
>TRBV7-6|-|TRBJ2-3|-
TGTGCCAGCAGCTTCGTGAGGGATACGCAGTATTTT
CASSFVRDTQYF
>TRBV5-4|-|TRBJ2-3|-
TGTGCCAGCAGCCATGGGGGGGGGGCTCTGACAGATACGCAGTATTTT
CASSHGGGALTDTQYF
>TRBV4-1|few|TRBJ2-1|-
TGCGCCAGCAGCCAGTCAGGGGGGAATGAGCAGTTCTTC
CASSQSGGNEQFF
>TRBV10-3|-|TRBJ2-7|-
TGTGCCAGAAGGGCCCCAGACAACGAGCAGTACTTC
CARRAPDNEQYF
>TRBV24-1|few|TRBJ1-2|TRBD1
TGTGCCACCAGTGACTACAGGGGTAATGGCTACACCTTC
CATSDYRGNGYTF
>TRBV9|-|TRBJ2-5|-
TGTGCCAGCAGCGGAAACAGTGGGACCCAGTACTTC
CASSGNSGTQYF
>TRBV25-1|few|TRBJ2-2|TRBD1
TGTGCCAGCAGAAGACCGGGACAGGGGAACACCGGGGAGCTGTTTTTT
CASRRPGQGNTGELFF
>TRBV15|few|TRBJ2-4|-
TGTGCCACCAGCAGAGATAGGGGGGGCCTAGCCAAAAACATTCAGTACTTC
CATSRDRGGLAKNIQYF
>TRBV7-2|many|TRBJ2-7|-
TGTGCCAGCAGCCTCCGACTAGTTGGTGCCCACGAGCAGTACTTC
CASSLRLVGAHEQYF
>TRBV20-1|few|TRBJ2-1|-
TGCAGTGCTAGGGAGGGGGCTAGGTTCTTC
CSAREGARFF
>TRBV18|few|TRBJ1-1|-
TGTGCCAGCTCACGAGGGCAGATCACTTTGAACACTGAAGCTTTCTTT
CASSRGQITLNTEAFF
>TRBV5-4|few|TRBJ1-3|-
TGTGCCAGCAGCCAAGGACAGTTTTTCTCTGGAAACACCATATATTTT
CASSQGQFFSGNTIYF
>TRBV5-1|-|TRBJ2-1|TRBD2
TGCGCCAGCAACGTAGCGGGGGGCCGTTATGAGCAGTTCTTC
CASNVAGGRYEQFF
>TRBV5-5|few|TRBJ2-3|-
TGTGCCAGCAGCTTCCGCGGACCTAGCACAGATACGCAGTATTTT
CASSFRGPSTDTQYF
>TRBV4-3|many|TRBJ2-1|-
TGCGCCAGCAGCCAAGACTCCAGGGGTCCCTACAATGAGCAGTTCTTC
CASSQDSRGPYNEQFF
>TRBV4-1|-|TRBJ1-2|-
TGCGCCAGCACCCCCCGCAGTAATACGGATAATTACTATGGCTACACCTTC
CASTPRSNTDNYYGYTF
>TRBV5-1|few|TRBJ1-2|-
TGCGCCAGCAGCTTGCGGGCCCCGAACTATGGCTACACCTTC
CASSLRAPNYGYTF
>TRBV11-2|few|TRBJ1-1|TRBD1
TGTGCCAGCAGCTTAGAACCGGACAGGGTTGTTTTCTTT
CASSLEPDRVVFF
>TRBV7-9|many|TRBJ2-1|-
TGTGCCAGCAGTCACAGACCGGACAGCTCCTACAATGAGCAGTTCTTC
CASSHRPDSSYNEQFF
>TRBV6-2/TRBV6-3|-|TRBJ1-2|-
TGTGCCAGCAGTTACCGAATTCATTCATCCAATGGCTACACCTTC
CASSYRIHSSNGYTF